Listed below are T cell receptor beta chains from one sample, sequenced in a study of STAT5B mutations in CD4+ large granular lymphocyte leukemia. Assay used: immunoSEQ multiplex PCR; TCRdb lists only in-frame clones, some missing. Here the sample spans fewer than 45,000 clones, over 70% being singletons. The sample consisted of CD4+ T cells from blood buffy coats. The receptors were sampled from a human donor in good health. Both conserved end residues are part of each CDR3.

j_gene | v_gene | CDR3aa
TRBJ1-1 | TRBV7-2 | CASSRGPNTEAFF
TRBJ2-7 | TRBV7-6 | CASSLGILAGATYEQYF
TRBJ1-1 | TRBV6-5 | CASSYGRDRVSAFF
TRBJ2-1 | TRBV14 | CASSQEAGGSSEQFF
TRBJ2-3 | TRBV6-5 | CASSYSSGLSDTQYF
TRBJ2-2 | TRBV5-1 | CASNLEAGPNTGELFF
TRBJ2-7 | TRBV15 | CATSRPQGGRLYEQYF
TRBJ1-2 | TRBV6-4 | CASSDSTVHRGYYGYTF
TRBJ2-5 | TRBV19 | CASSDGTATETQYF
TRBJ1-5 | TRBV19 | CASSMGTGQPNQPQHF
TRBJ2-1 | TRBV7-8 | CASTARASGGHNEQFF
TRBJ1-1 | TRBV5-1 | CASSLTGSYTEAFF
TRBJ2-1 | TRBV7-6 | CASSFQGQGNEQFF
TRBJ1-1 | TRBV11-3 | CASSLRIGTEAFF
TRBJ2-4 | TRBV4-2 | CASSPGGEGSRNIQYF
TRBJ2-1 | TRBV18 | CASSPSTSGYNEQFF